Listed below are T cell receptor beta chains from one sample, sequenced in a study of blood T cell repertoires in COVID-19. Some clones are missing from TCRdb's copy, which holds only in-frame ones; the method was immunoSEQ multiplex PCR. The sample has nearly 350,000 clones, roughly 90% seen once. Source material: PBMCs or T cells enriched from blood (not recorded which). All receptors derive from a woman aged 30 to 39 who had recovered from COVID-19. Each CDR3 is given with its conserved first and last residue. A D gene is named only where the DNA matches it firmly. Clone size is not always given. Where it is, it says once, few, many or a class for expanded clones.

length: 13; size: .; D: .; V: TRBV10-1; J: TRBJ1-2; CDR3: CASSPGTNYGYTF; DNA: TGCGCCAGCAGTCCAGGAACAAACTATGGCTACACCTTC
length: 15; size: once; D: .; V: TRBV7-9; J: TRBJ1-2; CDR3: CASSLGDRGRYGYTF; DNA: TGTGCCAGCAGCTTAGGCGACAGAGGTCGGTATGGCTACACCTTC
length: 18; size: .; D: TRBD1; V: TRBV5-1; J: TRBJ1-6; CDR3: CASSDTGTGSSYNSPLHF; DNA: TGCGCCAGCAGCGACACCGGGACAGGGAGCTCCTATAATTCACCCCTCCACTTT
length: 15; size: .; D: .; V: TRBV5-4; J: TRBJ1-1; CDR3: CASSLEWGASTEAFF; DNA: TGTGCCAGCAGCTTGGAGTGGGGCGCTAGCACTGAAGCTTTCTTT
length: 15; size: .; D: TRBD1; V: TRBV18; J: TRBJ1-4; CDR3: CASSPRPGGVEKLFF; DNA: TGTGCCAGCTCACCACGGCCAGGGGGAGTCGAAAAACTGTTTTTT
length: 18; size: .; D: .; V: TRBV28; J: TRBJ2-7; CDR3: CASSLSIFGGDRAREQYF; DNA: TGTGCCAGCAGTTTATCTATCTTCGGGGGGGACAGGGCTCGCGAGCAGTACTTC
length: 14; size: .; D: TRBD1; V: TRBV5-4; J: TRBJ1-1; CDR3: CASSLQGVNTEAFF; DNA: TGTGCCAGCAGCCTACAGGGGGTGAACACTGAAGCTTTCTTT
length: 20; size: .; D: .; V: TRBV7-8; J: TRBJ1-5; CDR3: CASSSRAQDSVLGSNQPQHF; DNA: TGTGCCAGCAGCTCCCGCGCGCAGGATTCCGTCCTTGGGAGCAATCAGCCCCAGCATTTT
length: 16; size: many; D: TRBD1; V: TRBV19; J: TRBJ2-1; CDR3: CASKGQGVSSYNEQFF; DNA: TGTGCCAGTAAGGGACAGGGCGTTAGCTCCTACAATGAGCAGTTCTTC
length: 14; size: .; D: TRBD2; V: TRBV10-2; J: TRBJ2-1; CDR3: CASRAGTSAGEQFF; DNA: TGCGCCAGCAGAGCCGGGACTAGCGCCGGGGAGCAGTTCTTC
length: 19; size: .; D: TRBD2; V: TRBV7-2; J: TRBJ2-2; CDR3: CASSLTSPGLAGGSGELFF; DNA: TGTGCCAGCAGCTTAACTAGTCCGGGACTAGCGGGGGGGTCCGGGGAGCTGTTTTTT
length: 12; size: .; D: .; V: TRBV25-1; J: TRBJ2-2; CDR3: CASLGVGVKLFF; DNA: TGTGCCAGCTTGGGTGTCGGAGTAAAGCTGTTTTTT
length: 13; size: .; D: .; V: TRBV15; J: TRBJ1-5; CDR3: CATSSTGNQPQHF; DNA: TGTGCCACCAGCAGTACAGGGAATCAGCCCCAGCATTTT
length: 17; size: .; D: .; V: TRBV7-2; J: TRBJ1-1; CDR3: CASSLAVLVGVNTEAFF; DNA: TGTGCCAGCAGCTTAGCGGTATTAGTAGGGGTGAACACTGAAGCTTTCTTT
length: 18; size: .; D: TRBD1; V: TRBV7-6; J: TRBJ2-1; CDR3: CASSLGSRMTGSYNEQFF; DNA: TGTGCCAGCAGCTTAGGATCTCGTATGACAGGGTCCTACAATGAGCAGTTCTTC
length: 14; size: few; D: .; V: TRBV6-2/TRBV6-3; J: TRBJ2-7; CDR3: CASSYGRSSYEQYF; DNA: TGTGCCAGCAGTTACGGGCGTAGCTCCTACGAGCAGTACTTC
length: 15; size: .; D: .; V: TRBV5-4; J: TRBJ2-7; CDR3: CASSLGGFGLDEQYF; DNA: TGTGCCAGCAGCTTGGGAGGGTTTGGGTTGGACGAGCAGTACTTC
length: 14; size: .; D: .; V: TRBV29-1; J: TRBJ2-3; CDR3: CSVDRGTSTDTQYF; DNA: TGCAGCGTTGACAGGGGGACTAGCACAGATACGCAGTATTTT
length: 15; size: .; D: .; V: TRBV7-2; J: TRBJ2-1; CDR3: CASSVQGGVENEQFF; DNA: TGTGCCAGCAGCGTACAGGGGGGGGTCGAGAATGAGCAGTTCTTC
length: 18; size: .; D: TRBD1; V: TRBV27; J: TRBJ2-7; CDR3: CASSLLGPKGQGEYEQYF; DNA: TGTGCCAGCAGTTTACTTGGTCCTAAGGGACAGGGAGAGTACGAGCAGTACTTC
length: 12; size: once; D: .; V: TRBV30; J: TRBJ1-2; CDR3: CACNREDYGYTF; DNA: TGTGCCTGTAACAGGGAAGACTATGGCTACACCTTC
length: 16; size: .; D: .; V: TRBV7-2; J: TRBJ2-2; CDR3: CASSSPGIPTPGELFF; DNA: TGTGCCAGCAGCTCCCCAGGGATACCAACTCCCGGGGAGCTGTTTTTT
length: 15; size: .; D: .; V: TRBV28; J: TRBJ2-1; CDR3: CASSPTRTVYNEQFF; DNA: TGTGCCAGCAGTCCCACCCGGACAGTCTACAATGAGCAGTTCTTC
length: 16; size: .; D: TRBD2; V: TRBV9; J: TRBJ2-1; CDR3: CASSVAAGGGGNEQFF; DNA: TGTGCCAGCAGCGTAGCAGCGGGTGGGGGAGGGAATGAGCAGTTCTTC
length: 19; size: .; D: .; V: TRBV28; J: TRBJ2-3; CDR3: CASTVPPYWFPREADTQYF; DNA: TGTGCCAGCACAGTTCCTCCCTATTGGTTTCCCAGGGAGGCAGATACGCAGTATTTT
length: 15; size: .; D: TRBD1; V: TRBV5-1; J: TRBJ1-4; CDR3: CASSWIQGVNEKLFF; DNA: TGCGCCAGCAGCTGGATACAGGGGGTCAATGAAAAACTGTTTTTT
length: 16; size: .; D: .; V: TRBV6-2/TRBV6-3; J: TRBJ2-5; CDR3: CASSTTVGGDQETQYF; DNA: TGTGCCAGCAGTACAACCGTCGGGGGTGACCAAGAGACCCAGTACTTC
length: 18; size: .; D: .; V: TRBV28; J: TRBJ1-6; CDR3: CASSLEPGTPANNSPLHF; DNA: TGTGCCAGCAGTTTAGAGCCCGGGACACCCGCTAATAATTCACCCCTCCACTTT
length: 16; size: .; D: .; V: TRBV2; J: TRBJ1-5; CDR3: CASSPRRINSNQPQHF; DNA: TGTGCCAGCAGTCCCCGGAGGATTAATAGCAATCAGCCCCAGCATTTT
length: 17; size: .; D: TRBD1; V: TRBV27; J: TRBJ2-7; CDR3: CASRNLGTGGGSYEQYF; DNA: TGTGCCAGCAGAAATCTCGGGACAGGGGGAGGCTCCTACGAGCAGTACTTC
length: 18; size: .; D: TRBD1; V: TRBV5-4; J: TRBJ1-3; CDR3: CASSSFRDRGQGGNTIYF; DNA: TGTGCCAGCAGCTCCTTTAGGGACAGGGGACAGGGTGGAAACACCATATATTTT
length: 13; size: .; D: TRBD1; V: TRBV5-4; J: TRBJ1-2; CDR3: CASSLDRDYGYTF; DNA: TGTGCCAGCAGTTTGGACAGGGACTATGGCTACACCTTC